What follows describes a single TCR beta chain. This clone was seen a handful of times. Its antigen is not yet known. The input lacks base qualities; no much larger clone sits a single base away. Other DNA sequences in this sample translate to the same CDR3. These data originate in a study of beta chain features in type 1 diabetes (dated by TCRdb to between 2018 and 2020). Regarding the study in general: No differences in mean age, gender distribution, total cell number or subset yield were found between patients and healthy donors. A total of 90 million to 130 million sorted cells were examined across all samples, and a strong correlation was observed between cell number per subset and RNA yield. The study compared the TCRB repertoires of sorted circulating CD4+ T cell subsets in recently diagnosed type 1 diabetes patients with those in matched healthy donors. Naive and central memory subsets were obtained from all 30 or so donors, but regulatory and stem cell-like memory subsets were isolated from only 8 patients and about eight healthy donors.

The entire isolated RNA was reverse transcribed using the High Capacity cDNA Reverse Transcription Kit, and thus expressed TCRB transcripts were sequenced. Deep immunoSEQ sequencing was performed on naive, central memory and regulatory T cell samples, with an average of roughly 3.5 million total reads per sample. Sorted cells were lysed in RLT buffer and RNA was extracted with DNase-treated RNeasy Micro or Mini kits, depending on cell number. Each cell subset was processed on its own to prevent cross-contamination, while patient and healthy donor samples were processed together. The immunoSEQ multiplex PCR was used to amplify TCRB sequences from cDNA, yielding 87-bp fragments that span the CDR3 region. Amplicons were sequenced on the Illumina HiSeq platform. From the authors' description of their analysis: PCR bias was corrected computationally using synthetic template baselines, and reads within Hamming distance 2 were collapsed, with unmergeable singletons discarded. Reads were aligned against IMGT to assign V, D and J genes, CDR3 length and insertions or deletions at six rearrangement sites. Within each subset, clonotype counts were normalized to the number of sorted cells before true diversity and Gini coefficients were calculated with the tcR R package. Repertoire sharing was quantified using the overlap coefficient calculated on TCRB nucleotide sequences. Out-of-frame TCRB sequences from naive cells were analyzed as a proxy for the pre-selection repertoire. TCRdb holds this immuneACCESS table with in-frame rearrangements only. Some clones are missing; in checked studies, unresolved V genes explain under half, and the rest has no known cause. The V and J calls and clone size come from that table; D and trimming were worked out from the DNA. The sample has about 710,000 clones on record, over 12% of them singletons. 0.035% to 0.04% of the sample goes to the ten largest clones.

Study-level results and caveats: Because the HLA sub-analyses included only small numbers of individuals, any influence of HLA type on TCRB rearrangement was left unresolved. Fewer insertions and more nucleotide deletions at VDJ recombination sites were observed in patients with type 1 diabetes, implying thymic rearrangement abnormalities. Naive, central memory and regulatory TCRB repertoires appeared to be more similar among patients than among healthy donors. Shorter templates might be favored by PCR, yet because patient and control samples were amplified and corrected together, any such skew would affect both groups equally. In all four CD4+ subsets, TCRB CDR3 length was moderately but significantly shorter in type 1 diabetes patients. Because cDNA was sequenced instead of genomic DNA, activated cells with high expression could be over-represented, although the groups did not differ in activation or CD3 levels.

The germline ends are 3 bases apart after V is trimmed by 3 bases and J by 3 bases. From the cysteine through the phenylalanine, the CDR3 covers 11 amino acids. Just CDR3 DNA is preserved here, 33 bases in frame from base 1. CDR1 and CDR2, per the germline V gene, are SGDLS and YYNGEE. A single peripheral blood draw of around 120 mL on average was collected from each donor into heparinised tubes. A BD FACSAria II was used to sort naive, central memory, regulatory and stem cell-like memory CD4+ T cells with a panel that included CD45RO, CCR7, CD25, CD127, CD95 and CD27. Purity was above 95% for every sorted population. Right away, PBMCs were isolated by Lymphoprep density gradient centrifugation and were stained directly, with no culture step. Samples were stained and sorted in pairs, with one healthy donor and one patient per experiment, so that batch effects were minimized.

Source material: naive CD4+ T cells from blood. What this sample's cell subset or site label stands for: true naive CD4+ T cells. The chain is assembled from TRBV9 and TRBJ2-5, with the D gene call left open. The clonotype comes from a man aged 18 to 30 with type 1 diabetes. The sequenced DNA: TGTGCCAGCAGCGGAGAAGAGACCCAGTACTTC. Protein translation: CASSGEETQYF.